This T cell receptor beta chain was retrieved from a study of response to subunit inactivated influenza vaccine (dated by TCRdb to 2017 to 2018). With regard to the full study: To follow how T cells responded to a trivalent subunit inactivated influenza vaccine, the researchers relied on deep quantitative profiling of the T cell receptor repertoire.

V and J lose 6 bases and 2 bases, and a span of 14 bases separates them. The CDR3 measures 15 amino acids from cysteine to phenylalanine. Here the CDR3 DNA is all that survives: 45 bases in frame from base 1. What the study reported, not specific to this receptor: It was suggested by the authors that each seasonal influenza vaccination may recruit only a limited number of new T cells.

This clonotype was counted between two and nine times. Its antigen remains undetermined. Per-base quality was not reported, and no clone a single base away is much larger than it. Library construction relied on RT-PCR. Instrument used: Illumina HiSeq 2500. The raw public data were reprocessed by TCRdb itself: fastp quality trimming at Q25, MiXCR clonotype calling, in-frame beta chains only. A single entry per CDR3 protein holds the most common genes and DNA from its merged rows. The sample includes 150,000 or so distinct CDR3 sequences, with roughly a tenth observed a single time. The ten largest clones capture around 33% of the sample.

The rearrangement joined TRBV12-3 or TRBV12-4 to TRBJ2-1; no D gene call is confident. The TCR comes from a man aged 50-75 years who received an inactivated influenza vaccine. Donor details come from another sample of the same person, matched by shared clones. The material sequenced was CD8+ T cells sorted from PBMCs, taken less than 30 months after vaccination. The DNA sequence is TGTGCCAGCAGCCCTTTGGCGTCAGCCTACAATGAGCAGTTCTTC. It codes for CASSPLASAYNEQFF.